Below are 3 T cell receptor beta chains sequenced from a single sample in a study of human CD8 memory T cell subsets. Production of TCR beta libraries used UMI-labeled 5' RACE as the method. No DNA is given; TCRdb re-called the 5' RACE reads and lists each CDR3 protein once. Its clone listing holds roughly 17,000 distinct CDR3 sequences. Sequenced material: CD8+ T cells from PBMCs. Every receptor here comes from a human donor in good health.

The rearrangement joins TRBV12-2 to TRBJ2-4; TCRdb's D gene call, TRBD1, goes unchecked for lack of DNA. TRBV12-2 represents a pseudogene. The CDR3 extends over 18 amino acids. The CDR3 reads CASRLVPKDRADKNIQYF.

This clonotype shows up as medium-sized (0.01 to 0.1%) by frequency. The rearrangement joins TRBV29-1 to TRBJ2-2; the TCRdb call, TRBD2, lacks DNA for checking. The CDR3 loop spans 15 amino acids. Germline assignment: CDR1 SQVTM and CDR2 ANQGSEA. The CDR3 region is CSVEGGQGPTGELFF.

V gene TRBV14 combines with J gene TRBJ2-7; TCRdb returns TRBD1, unconfirmable since there is no DNA. The CDR3 sequence is 18 residues long. The germline V gene has CDR1 SGHDN and CDR2 FVKESK. This CDR3 is CASSQEVATGVFGGEQYF.